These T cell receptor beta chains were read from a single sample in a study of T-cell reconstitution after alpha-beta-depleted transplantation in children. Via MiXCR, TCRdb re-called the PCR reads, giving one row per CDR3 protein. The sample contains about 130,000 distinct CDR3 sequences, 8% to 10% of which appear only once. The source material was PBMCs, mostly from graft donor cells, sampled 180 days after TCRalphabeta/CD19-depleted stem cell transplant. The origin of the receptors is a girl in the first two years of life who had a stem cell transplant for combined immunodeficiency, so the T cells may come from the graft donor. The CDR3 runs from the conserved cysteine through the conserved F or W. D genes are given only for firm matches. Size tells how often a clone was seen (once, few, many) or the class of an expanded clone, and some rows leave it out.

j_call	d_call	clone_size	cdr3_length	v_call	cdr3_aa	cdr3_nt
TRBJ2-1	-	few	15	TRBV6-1	CASSPQGNVWNEQFF	TGTGCCAGCAGTCCCCAGGGGAATGTATGGAATGAGCAGTTCTTC
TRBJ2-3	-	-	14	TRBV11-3	CASSLDPGQDTQYF	TGTGCCAGCAGCTTAGACCCAGGGCAAGATACGCAGTATTTT
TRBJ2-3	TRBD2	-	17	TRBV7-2	CASSRIHGTSGEDTQYF	TGTGCCAGCAGCCGTATACATGGGACTAGCGGGGAAGATACGCAGTATTTT
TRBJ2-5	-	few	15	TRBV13	CASSVVPGGLETQYF	TGTGCCAGCAGCGTCGTCCCCGGAGGATTGGAGACCCAGTACTTC
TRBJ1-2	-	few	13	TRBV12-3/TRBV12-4	CAILRRIPYGYTF	TGTGCCATCCTCCGGCGGATACCCTATGGCTACACCTTC
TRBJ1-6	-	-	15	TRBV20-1	CSARKTGPNNSPLHF	TGCAGTGCGCGTAAAACCGGGCCAAATAATTCACCCCTCCACTTT
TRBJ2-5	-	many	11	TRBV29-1	CSGGLQETQYF	TGCAGCGGAGGGCTCCAAGAGACCCAGTACTTC
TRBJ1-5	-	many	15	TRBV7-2	CASSLGVYSNQPQHF	TGTGCCAGCAGCTTAGGGGTGTATAGCAATCAGCCCCAGCATTTT
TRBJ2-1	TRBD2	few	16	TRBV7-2	CASSPLGLEKGNEQFF	TGTGCCAGCAGCCCACTAGGACTAGAAAAGGGCAATGAGCAGTTCTTC
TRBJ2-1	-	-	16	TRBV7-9	CASSLDNGGTVDEQFF	TGTGCCAGCAGCTTAGATAATGGCGGGACGGTCGATGAGCAGTTCTTC
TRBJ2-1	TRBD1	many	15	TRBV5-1	CASSQGQGSYNEQFF	TGCGCCAGCAGCCAGGGACAGGGGAGTTACAATGAGCAGTTCTTC
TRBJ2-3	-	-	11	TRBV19	CASSIADTQYF	TGTGCCAGTAGTATCGCCGATACGCAGTATTTT
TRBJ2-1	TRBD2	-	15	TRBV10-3	CAISGQTGLAYEQFF	TGTGCCATCAGTGGACAAACCGGACTAGCTTATGAGCAGTTCTTC
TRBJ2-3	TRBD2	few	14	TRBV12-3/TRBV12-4	CASSLGLAGDTQYF	TGTGCCAGCAGTTTAGGACTAGCGGGAGATACGCAGTATTTT
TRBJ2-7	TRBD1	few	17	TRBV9	CASSATRLTGDGYEQYF	TGTGCCAGCAGCGCGACGAGACTGACAGGGGACGGTTACGAGCAGTACTTC
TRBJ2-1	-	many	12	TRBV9	CASSVVENEQFF	TGTGCCAGCAGCGTAGTGGAAAATGAGCAGTTCTTC
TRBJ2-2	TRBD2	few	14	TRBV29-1	CSVEEGGGTGELFF	TGCAGCGTTGAAGAAGGCGGGGGCACCGGGGAGCTGTTTTTT
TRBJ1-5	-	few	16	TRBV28	CASSLFVKGHNQPQHF	TGTGCCAGCAGTTTATTCGTCAAGGGCCACAATCAGCCCCAGCATTTT
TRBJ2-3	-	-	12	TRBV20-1	CSAKRSADTQYF	TGCAGTGCCAAACGATCTGCAGATACGCAGTATTTT
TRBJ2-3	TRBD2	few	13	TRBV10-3	CAISLAGETPQYF	TGTGCCATCAGCCTAGCGGGAGAGACCCCGCAGTATTTT
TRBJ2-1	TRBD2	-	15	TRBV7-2	CASNSLAGAKNEQFF	TGTGCCAGCAACTCATTAGCGGGAGCGAAGAATGAGCAGTTCTTC
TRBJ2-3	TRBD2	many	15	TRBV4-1	CASSLLAGGLDTQYF	TGCGCCAGCAGTCTCTTAGCGGGAGGGTTAGATACGCAGTATTTT
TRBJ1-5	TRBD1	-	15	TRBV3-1	CASSQSDRANQPQHF	TGTGCCAGCAGCCAGAGCGACAGGGCAAATCAGCCCCAGCATTTT
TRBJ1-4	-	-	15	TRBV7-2	CASSLGGALNEKLFF	TGTGCCAGCAGCTTAGGGGGGGCGCTTAATGAAAAACTGTTTTTT
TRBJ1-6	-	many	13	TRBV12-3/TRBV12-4	CASSLGGVSPLHF	TGTGCCAGCAGTTTAGGGGGGGTTTCACCCCTCCACTTT
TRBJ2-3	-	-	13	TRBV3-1	CASSLDRRYTRYF	TGTGCCAGCAGCCTAGACAGGAGGTATACTCGGTATTTT
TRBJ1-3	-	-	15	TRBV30	CAWSVGPTSGNTIYF	TGTGCCTGGAGTGTCGGTCCGACGTCTGGAAACACCATATATTTT
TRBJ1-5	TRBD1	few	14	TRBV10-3	CAISSGTGGQPQHF	TGTGCCATCAGTTCGGGGACAGGGGGTCAGCCCCAGCATTTT
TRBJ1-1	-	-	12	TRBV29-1	CSAQATNTEAFF	TGCAGCGCACAGGCCACGAACACTGAAGCTTTCTTT
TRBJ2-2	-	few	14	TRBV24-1	CATSPGPFTGELFF	TGTGCCACCAGCCCCGGACCTTTCACCGGGGAGCTGTTTTTT
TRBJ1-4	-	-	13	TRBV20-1	CSASWGGNEKLFF	TGCAGTGCTAGTTGGGGGGGGAATGAAAAACTGTTTTTT
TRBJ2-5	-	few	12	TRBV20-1	CSARTPGETQYF	TGCAGTGCAAGGACTCCCGGAGAGACCCAGTACTTC
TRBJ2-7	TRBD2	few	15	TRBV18	CASSPREGGAYEQYF	TGTGCCAGCTCGCCCCGGGAGGGAGGCGCCTACGAGCAGTACTTC
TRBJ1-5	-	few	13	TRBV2	CASKGSSNQPQHF	TGTGCCAGCAAGGGGAGTAGCAATCAGCCCCAGCATTTT
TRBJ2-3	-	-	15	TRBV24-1	CATSDRDGYTDTQYF	TGTGCCACCAGTGACCGGGACGGATACACAGATACGCAGTATTTT
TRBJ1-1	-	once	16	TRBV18	CASSPPESAGSGEAFF	TGTGCCAGCTCACCACCGGAATCGGCAGGGTCCGGAGAAGCTTTCTTT
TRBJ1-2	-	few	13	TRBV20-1	CSARDLGRGGYTF	TGCAGTGCTAGAGACCTAGGCCGGGGTGGCTACACCTTC
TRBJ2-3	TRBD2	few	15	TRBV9	CASSPRGGSTDTQYF	TGTGCCAGCAGCCCCCGGGGGGGAAGCACAGATACGCAGTATTTT
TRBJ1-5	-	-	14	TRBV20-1	CSARAGPSNQPQHF	TGCAGTGCTAGGGCGGGGCCAAGCAATCAGCCCCAGCATTTT
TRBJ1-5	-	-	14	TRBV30	CAWSVKGFHQPQHF	TGTGCCTGGAGTGTAAAAGGGTTCCATCAGCCCCAGCATTTT
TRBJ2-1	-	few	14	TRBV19	CASSAEGNYNEQFF	TGTGCCAGTAGTGCGGAGGGCAACTACAATGAGCAGTTCTTC
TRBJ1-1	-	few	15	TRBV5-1	CASSPTASRDTEAFF	TGCGCCAGCAGCCCGACCGCGAGCAGGGACACTGAAGCTTTCTTT
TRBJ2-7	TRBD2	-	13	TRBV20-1	CSASPVAGNEQYF	TGCAGTGCAAGCCCGGTAGCGGGGAACGAGCAGTACTTC
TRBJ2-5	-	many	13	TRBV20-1	CSARDGRGETQYF	TGCAGTGCTAGAGACGGGAGAGGGGAGACCCAGTACTTC
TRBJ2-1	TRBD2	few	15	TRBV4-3	CASSHGTSGYNEQFF	TGCGCCAGCAGCCACGGGACTAGCGGGTACAATGAGCAGTTCTTC
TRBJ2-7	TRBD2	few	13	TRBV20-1	CSARGEGGYEQYF	TGCAGTGCTAGAGGGGAGGGCGGGTACGAGCAGTACTTC
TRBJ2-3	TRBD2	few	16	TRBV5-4	CASSLPGLALTDTQYF	TGTGCCAGCAGCTTGCCCGGACTAGCGCTCACAGATACGCAGTATTTT
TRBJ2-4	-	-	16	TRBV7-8	CASSLAIYQGKNIQYF	TGTGCCAGCAGCTTAGCGATATATCAGGGGAAGAACATTCAGTACTTC
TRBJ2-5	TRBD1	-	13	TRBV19	CASIDRAKETQYF	TGTGCCAGTATTGACAGGGCTAAAGAGACCCAGTACTTC
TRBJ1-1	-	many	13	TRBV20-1	CSAELQGFTEAFF	TGCAGTGCTGAGCTACAGGGCTTCACTGAAGCTTTCTTT
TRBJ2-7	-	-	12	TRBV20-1	CGGPGGVGEQYF	TGCGGGGGTCCAGGCGGGGTAGGCGAGCAGTACTTC